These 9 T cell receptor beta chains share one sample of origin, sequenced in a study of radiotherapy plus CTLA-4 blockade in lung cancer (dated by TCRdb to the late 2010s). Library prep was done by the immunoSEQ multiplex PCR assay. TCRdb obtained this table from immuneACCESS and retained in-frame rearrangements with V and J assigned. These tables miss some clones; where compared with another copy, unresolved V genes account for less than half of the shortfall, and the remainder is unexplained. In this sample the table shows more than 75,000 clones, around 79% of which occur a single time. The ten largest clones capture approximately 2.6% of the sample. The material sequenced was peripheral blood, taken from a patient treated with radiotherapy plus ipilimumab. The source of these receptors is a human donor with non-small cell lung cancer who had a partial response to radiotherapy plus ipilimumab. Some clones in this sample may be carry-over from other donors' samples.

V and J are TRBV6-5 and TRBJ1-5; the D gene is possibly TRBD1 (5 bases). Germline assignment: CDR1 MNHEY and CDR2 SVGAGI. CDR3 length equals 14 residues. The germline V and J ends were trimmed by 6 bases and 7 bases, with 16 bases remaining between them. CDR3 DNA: TGTGCCAGCAGCCAGGGCAGAGTGGGACAGCCCCAGCATTTT. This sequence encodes CASSQGRVGQPQHF.

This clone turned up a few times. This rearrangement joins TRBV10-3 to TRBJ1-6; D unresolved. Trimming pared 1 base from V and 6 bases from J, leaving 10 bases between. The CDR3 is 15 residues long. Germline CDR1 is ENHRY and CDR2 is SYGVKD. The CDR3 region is CAISELAPGNSPLHF. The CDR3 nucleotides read TGTGCCATCAGTGAGTTGGCACCGGGTAATTCACCCCTCCACTTT.

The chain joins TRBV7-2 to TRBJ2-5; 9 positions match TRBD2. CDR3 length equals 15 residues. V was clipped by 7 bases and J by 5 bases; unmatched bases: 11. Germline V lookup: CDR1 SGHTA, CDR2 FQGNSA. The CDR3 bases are TGTGCCAGCACGCGTAGCGGGGGAGAGGTGGAGACCCAGTACTTC. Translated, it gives CASTRSGGEVETQYF.

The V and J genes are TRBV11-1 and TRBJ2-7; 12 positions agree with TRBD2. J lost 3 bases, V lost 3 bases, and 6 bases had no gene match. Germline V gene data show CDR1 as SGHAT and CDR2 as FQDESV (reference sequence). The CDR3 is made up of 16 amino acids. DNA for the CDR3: TGTGCCAGCAGCTTCGGTCTAGCGGGGGGGTACTACGAGCAGTACTTC. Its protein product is CASSFGLAGGYYEQYF.

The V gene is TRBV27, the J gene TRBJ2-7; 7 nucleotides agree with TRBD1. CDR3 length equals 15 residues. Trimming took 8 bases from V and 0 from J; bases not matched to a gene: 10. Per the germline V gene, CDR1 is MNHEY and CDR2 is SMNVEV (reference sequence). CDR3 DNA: TGTGCCAGCGCCGTAAAAGGGGGCAGCTCCTACGAGCAGTACTTC. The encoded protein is CASAVKGGSSYEQYF.

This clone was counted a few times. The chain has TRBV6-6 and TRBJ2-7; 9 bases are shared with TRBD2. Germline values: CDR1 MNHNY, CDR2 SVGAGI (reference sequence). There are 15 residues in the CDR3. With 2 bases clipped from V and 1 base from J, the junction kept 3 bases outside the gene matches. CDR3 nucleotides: TGTGCCAGCAGTTACGGGCTAGCGGGGTCCTACGAGCAGTACTTC. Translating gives CASSYGLAGSYEQYF.

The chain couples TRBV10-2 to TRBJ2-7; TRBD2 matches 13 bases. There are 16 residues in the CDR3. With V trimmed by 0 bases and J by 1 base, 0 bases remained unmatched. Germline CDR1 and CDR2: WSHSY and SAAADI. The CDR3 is CASSESGLAGSYEQYF. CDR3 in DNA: TGCGCCAGCAGTGAGTCGGGACTAGCGGGATCCTACGAGCAGTACTTC.

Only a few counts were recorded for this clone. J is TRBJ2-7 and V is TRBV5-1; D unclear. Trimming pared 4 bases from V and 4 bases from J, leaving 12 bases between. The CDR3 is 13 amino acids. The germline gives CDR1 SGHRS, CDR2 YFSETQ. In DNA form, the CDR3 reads TGCGCCAGCAGCGTCCTCACCGGGTACGAGCAGTACTTC. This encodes CASSVLTGYEQYF.

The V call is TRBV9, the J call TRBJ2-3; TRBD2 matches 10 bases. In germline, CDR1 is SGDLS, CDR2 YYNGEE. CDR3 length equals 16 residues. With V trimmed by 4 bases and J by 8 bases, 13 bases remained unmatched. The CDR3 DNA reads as TGTGCCAGCAGCCCCCGGGGAGCGGGGGGGTATGGTACGCAGTATTTT. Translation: CASSPRGAGGYGTQYF.